A selection of T cell receptor beta chains follows, all from one sample in a study of cytomegalovirus exposure and HLA in healthy donors. Here immunoSEQ multiplex PCR was the method, and the copy in TCRdb shows in-frame clones only, minus some. The sample lists 95,000 to 150,000 clones, around 74% occurring once. Sequencing used PBMCs. These receptors originate from a man in his fifties or sixties in good health and CMV-seropositive. Both conserved end residues are part of each CDR3. The D gene is left open where the match is weak. Only some rows state a clone size, as once, few, many or a class for expanded clones.

J gene	D gene	clone size	V gene	CDR3 DNA	CDR3 protein
TRBJ1-2	NA	NA	TRBV30	TGTGCCTGGAGTACAGGGTATGGCTACACCTTC	CAWSTGYGYTF
TRBJ2-7	NA	NA	TRBV7-8	TGTGCCAGCAGTCCTCGCTCCTACGAGCAGTACTTC	CASSPRSYEQYF
TRBJ2-7	TRBD1	few	TRBV28	TGTGCCAGCAGCGTGGCCGGGACAGGAAACTCCTACGAGCAGTACTTC	CASSVAGTGNSYEQYF
TRBJ2-1	TRBD2	NA	TRBV9	TGTGCCAGCAGCGGTAGCGGGACCCCGTACAATGAGCAGTTCTTC	CASSGSGTPYNEQFF
TRBJ1-1	NA	NA	TRBV19	TGTGCCAGTAGTATTCCGTTTATGAACACTGAAGCTTTCTTT	CASSIPFMNTEAFF
TRBJ2-7	NA	NA	TRBV6-5	TGTGCCAGCAGCCTACGTGCTCGCACCGACGAGCAGTACTTC	CASSLRARTDEQYF
TRBJ1-2	NA	few	TRBV12-5	TGTGCTAGTGGTTTGGTATCCCAGGGATTAGGCTATGGCTACACCTTC	CASGLVSQGLGYGYTF
TRBJ2-7	TRBD2	NA	TRBV7-8	TGTGCCAGCAGCTCAGGACTAGCGGGGGAGTCCTACGAGCAGTACTTC	CASSSGLAGESYEQYF
TRBJ1-5	NA	NA	TRBV5-1	TGCGCCAGCAGCTTGGACGGGGTAGACCAGCCCCAGCATTTT	CASSLDGVDQPQHF
TRBJ1-2	NA	once	TRBV27	TGTGCCAGCAGTTTTGGAGGGGGCTACACCTTC	CASSFGGGYTF
TRBJ2-1	TRBD2	NA	TRBV19	TGTGCCAGTACCCGGCAGGGACTAAGCTCCTACAATGAGCAGTTCTTC	CASTRQGLSSYNEQFF
TRBJ2-3	TRBD2	NA	TRBV7-7	TGTGCCAGCAGCCAATCCCCGGGACTAGCGGGGGTACGGCAGTATTTT	CASSQSPGLAGVRQYF
TRBJ1-1	NA	few	TRBV7-2	TGTGCCAGCAGCTCCGACAGGAACACTGAAGCTTTCTTT	CASSSDRNTEAFF
TRBJ2-7	NA	NA	TRBV30	TGTGCCTGGAGGAAGTCTGCGGTGATACCCTACGAGCAGTACTTC	CAWRKSAVIPYEQYF
TRBJ1-1	NA	NA	TRBV7-9	TGTGCCAGCAGCTTTCTGAGCACTGAAGCTTTCTTT	CASSFLSTEAFF
TRBJ2-4	NA	NA	TRBV30	TGTGCCTGGGGTAAAGGACTACAAAACATTCAGTACTTC	CAWGKGLQNIQYF
TRBJ2-5	NA	NA	TRBV5-1	TGCGCCAGCAGCTTGGACTTCGCGGGTACCGAGACCCGGTACTTC	CASSLDFAGTETRYF
TRBJ1-1	TRBD1	once	TRBV19	TGTGCCAGTAGCAAACTCGGGACAGGGGAAGCTTTCTTT	CASSKLGTGEAFF
TRBJ2-3	NA	few	TRBV5-5	TGTGCCAGCAGTTCAGCCCAGAGGGCAGATACGCAGTATTTT	CASSSAQRADTQYF
TRBJ1-5	TRBD1	NA	TRBV19	TGTGCCAGTACGCCGACAGGGCCCAATCAGCCCCAGCATTTT	CASTPTGPNQPQHF
TRBJ2-3	TRBD2	NA	TRBV5-1	TGCGCCAGCAGCTTGGCTCTAGCGGGGGAAGATACGCAGTATTTT	CASSLALAGEDTQYF
TRBJ2-5	TRBD2	NA	TRBV4-1	TGCGCCAGCAGCCAACCGCTAGCGGGAAGAGGAGAGACCCAGTACTTC	CASSQPLAGRGETQYF
TRBJ2-7	TRBD2	NA	TRBV9	TGTGCCAGCAGTCCCGAGGGACTAGCGGGAACCTACGAGCAGTACTTC	CASSPEGLAGTYEQYF
TRBJ2-7	TRBD2	NA	TRBV15	TGTGCCACCAGCATCCTAGCGGGAGATTACGAGCAGTACTTC	CATSILAGDYEQYF
TRBJ1-4	NA	few	TRBV11-2	TGTGCCAGCAGCCGCACAGAGAATGGTGGAAAACTGTTTTTT	CASSRTENGGKLFF
TRBJ2-2	TRBD1	few	TRBV6-5	TGTGCCAGCAGTTACCTAGGACAGGACGCCGGGGAGCTGTTTTTT	CASSYLGQDAGELFF
TRBJ1-2	NA	NA	TRBV9	TGTGCCAGCAGCGTAGCCCAAAACTATGGCTACACCTTC	CASSVAQNYGYTF
TRBJ2-5	NA	NA	TRBV2	TGTGCCAGCAGTGACCAGGCTGCCCGACAAACCCAGTACTTC	CASSDQAARQTQYF
TRBJ2-3	TRBD2	NA	TRBV30	TGTGCCTGGAGTGTAACAGCTGGGGGGGCGCAGTATTTT	CAWSVTAGGAQYF
TRBJ1-2	NA	once	TRBV30	TGTGCCTGGACCCCCCGCCCGAGGAGACCCTATGGCTACACCTTC	CAWTPRPRRPYGYTF
TRBJ2-3	NA	NA	TRBV23-1	TGCGCCAGACCAACAGGGGAGGTGTCAGATACGCAGTATTTT	CARPTGEVSDTQYF
TRBJ1-1	NA	NA	TRBV19	TGTGCCAGTAGTATAAGTCAGGCTCACACTGAAGCTTTCTTT	CASSISQAHTEAFF
TRBJ1-1	NA	NA	TRBV18	TGTGCCAGCTCACCACAGCCGAACACTGAAGCTTTCTTT	CASSPQPNTEAFF
TRBJ1-2	TRBD1	NA	TRBV4-1	TGCGCCAGCAGCCAAGATGAAAACAGGGGGGATGGCTACACCTTC	CASSQDENRGDGYTF
TRBJ1-6	TRBD1	NA	TRBV5-1	TGCGCCAGCAACCCAGGGGGCTCCTATAATTCACCCCTCCACTTT	CASNPGGSYNSPLHF
TRBJ2-1	TRBD2	NA	TRBV2	TGTGCCAGCAGTGACCGGGAGGGGCAGTTCTTC	CASSDREGQFF
TRBJ2-2	NA	NA	TRBV27	TGTGCCAGCAGTTCTAGGAGTGTCGGGGAGCTGTTTTTT	CASSSRSVGELFF
TRBJ1-2	NA	once	TRBV9	TGTGCCAGCAGCGTAGAGGGCGGGAACTATGGCTACACCTTC	CASSVEGGNYGYTF
TRBJ1-2	NA	NA	TRBV6-1	TGTGCCAGCAGAGGGACTACTAACTATGGCTACACCTTC	CASRGTTNYGYTF
TRBJ2-7	NA	once	TRBV4-2	TGTGCCAGCAGCTGGGGGACTGCGCAGAGGGGAGAGCAGTACTTC	CASSWGTAQRGEQYF
TRBJ2-7	TRBD1	NA	TRBV18	TGTGCCAGCTCACTCGTGAGGGCCACAGGGGAAAGCGCCTACGAGCAGTACTTC	CASSLVRATGESAYEQYF
TRBJ2-7	NA	NA	TRBV5-4	TGTGCCAGCAGCTCCCGACAGGACAGTTCCTACGAGCAGTACTTC	CASSSRQDSSYEQYF
TRBJ2-1	TRBD2	NA	TRBV7-9	TGTGCCAGCAGCCGGACTAGCGGGTCCTTCTCCTACAATGAGCAGTTCTTC	CASSRTSGSFSYNEQFF
TRBJ1-2	NA	NA	TRBV5-1	TGCGCCAGCAGCTCTAGGGGATCCTCTAACTATGGCTACACCTTC	CASSSRGSSNYGYTF
TRBJ2-7	TRBD2	few	TRBV6-5	TGTGCCAGCAGAAATAGCGGGGGGTCTTACGAGCAGTACTTC	CASRNSGGSYEQYF
TRBJ1-1	NA	NA	TRBV9	TGTGCCAGCAGCGTCAAGCAGGGCACTGAAGCTTTCTTT	CASSVKQGTEAFF
TRBJ2-3	TRBD1	NA	TRBV19	TGTGCCAGTAGTATTCCCTCGGACAGGGGGCGAGCGGGGACAGATACGCAGTATTTT	CASSIPSDRGRAGTDTQYF
TRBJ2-3	NA	NA	TRBV6-6	TGTGCCAGCAGCTCGATACTAGGCGACACAGATACGCAGTATTTT	CASSSILGDTDTQYF
TRBJ2-5	NA	once	TRBV5-1	TGCGCCAGCAGCGCCGTACAGGGAACAGAGACCCAGTACTTC	CASSAVQGTETQYF
TRBJ1-1	TRBD1	NA	TRBV10-3	TGTGCCATCAGTGGAGCAGGGGGGACTGAAGCTTTCTTT	CAISGAGGTEAFF
TRBJ1-5	NA	NA	TRBV29-1	TGCAGCGTTGACCCCGGGAATCAGCCCCAGCATTTT	CSVDPGNQPQHF
TRBJ1-1	NA	NA	TRBV18	TGTGCCAGCTCATACAGGGAGGGTGCTTTCTTT	CASSYREGAFF
TRBJ2-3	TRBD1	NA	TRBV4-2	TGTGCCAGCAGCCAAGAAAAACCGGGACAGGGGGCAGCAGATACGCAGTATTTT	CASSQEKPGQGAADTQYF
TRBJ2-7	TRBD1	NA	TRBV18	TGTGCCAGCTCACCGGGACAGGGGGCAGGTGAGCAGTACTTC	CASSPGQGAGEQYF